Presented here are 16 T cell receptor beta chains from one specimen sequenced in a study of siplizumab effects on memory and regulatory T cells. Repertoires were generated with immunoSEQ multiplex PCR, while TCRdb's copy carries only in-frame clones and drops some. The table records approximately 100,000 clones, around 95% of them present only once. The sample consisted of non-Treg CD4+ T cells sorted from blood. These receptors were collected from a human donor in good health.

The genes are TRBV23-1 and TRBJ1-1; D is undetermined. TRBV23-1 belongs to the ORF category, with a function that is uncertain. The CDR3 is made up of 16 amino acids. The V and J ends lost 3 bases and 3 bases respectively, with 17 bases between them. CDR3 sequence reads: CASSHPLERRDTEAFF. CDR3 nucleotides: TGCGCCAGCAGTCACCCCCTTGAGAGGAGGGACACTGAAGCTTTCTTT.

CDR3 sequence: CASIERGYFLGNEQFF. DNA for the CDR3: TGTGCCAGCATCGAAAGGGGATATTTTTTGGGTAATGAGCAGTTCTTC. The V and J genes are TRBV5-6 and TRBJ2-1, with D possibly being TRBD1 (5 bases). V was shortened by 6 bases and J by 7 bases, with 23 bases between the two germline ends. This CDR3 comprises 16 residues. CDR1 and CDR2 (germline): SGHDT, YYEEEE.

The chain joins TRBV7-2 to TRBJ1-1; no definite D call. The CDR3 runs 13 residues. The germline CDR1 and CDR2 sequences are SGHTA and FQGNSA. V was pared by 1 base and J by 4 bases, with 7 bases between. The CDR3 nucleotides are TGTGCCAGCAGCTTAGGCAGGCCCACTGAAGCTTTCTTT. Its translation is CASSLGRPTEAFF.

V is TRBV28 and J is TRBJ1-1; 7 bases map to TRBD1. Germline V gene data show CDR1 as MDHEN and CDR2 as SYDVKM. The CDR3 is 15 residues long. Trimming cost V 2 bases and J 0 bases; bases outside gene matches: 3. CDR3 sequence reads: CASSLHRGMNTEAFF. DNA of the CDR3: TGTGCCAGCAGTTTACACAGGGGAATGAACACTGAAGCTTTCTTT.

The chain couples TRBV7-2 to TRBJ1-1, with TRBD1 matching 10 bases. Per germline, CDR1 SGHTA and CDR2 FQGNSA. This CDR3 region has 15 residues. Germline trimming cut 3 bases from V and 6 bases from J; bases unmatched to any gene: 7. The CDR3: CASSLETGGRAEAFF. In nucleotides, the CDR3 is TGTGCCAGCAGCTTGGAGACAGGGGGCCGGGCTGAAGCTTTCTTT. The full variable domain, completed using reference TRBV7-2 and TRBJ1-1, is GAGVSQSPSNKVTEKGKDVELRCDPISGHTALYWYRQSLGQGLEFLIYFQGNSAPDKSGLPSDRFSAERTGGSVSTLTIQRTQQEDSAVYLCASSLETGGRAEAFFGQGTRLTVV.

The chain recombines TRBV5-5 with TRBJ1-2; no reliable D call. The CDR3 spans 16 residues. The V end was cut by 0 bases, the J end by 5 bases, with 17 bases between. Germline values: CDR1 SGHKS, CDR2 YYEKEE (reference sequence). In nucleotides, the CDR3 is TGTGCCAGCAGCTTGGAGGTTAACAGCGCCAAATATGGCTACACCTTC. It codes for CASSLEVNSAKYGYTF.

This chain's CDR3 is CASSEGRQETQYF. CDR3 DNA: TGCGCCAGCAGTGAGGGTAGACAGGAGACCCAGTACTTC. The chain couples TRBV10-2 to TRBJ2-5; the D gene is possibly TRBD1 (5 bases). V was clipped by 2 bases and J by 5 bases, with 9 bases between them. This CDR3 has 13 amino acids. Germline values: CDR1 WSHSY, CDR2 SAAADI.

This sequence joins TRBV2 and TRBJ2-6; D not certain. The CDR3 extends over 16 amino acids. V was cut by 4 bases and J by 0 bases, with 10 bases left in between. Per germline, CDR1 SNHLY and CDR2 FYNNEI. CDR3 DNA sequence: TGTGCCAGCAGTGGGAATCGCCTCTCTGGGGCCAACGTCCTGACTTTC. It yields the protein CASSGNRLSGANVLTF.

The CDR3 spells CASSVEASGAAYEQYF. The CDR3 nucleotides read TGTGCCAGCAGCGTAGAGGCTAGCGGGGCCGCATACGAGCAGTACTTC. The chain links TRBV9 to TRBJ2-7; 9 bases are a match to TRBD2. The CDR3 is made up of 16 amino acids. V trimming: 0 bases; J trimming: 4 bases; junction bases outside the gene matches: 8. CDR1 is SGDLS, CDR2 YYNGEE, per germline.

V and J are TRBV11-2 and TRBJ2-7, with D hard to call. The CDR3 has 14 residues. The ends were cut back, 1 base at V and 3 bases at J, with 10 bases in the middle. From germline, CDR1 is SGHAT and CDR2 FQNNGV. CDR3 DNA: TGTGCCAGCAGCTTAGGTCAGGTCAACTACGAGCAGTACTTC. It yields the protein CASSLGQVNYEQYF.

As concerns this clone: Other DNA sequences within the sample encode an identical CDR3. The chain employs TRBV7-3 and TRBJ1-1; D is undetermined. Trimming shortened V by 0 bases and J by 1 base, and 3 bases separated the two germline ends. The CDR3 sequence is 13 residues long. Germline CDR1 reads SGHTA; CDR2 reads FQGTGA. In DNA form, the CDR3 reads TGTGCCAGCAGCTTAACAGGGAACACTGAAGCTTTCTTT. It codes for CASSLTGNTEAFF.

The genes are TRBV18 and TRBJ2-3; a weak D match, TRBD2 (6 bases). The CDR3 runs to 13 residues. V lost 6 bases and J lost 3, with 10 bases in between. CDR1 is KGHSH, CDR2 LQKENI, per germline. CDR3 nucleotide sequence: TGTGCCAGCTCCCCCGGGGGAACAGATACGCAGTATTTT. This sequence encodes CASSPGGTDTQYF.

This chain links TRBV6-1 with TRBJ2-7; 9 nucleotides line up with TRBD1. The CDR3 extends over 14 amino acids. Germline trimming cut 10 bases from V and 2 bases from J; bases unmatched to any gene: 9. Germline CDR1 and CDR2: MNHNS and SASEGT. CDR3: CATRRTGDPYEQYF. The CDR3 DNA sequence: TGTGCCACCAGGAGGACAGGGGACCCCTACGAGCAGTACTTC.

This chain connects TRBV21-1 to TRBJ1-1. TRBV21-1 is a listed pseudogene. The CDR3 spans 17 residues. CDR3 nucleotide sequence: TGTGCCAGCAGCAAAGGGTTTAGGTGGGTGGGAAACACTGAAGCTTTCTTT. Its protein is CASSKGFRWVGNTEAFF.

For the CDR3, the DNA is TGTGCCAGCAGCTTAGTACGAGGGTTTGAAGCTTTCTTT. Amino acids: CASSLVRGFEAFF. The rearrangement links TRBV11-2 to TRBJ1-1; D ambiguous. Trimming removed 1 base from V and 7 bases from J, with 10 bases in between. Germline CDR1 is SGHAT and CDR2 is FQNNGV. The CDR3 totals 13 residues.

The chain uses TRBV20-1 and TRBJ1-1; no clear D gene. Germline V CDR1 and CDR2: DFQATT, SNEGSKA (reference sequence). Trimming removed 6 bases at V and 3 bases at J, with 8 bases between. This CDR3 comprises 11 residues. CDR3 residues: CSARVYTEAFF. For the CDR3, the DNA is TGCAGTGCGAGGGTCTACACTGAAGCTTTCTTT.